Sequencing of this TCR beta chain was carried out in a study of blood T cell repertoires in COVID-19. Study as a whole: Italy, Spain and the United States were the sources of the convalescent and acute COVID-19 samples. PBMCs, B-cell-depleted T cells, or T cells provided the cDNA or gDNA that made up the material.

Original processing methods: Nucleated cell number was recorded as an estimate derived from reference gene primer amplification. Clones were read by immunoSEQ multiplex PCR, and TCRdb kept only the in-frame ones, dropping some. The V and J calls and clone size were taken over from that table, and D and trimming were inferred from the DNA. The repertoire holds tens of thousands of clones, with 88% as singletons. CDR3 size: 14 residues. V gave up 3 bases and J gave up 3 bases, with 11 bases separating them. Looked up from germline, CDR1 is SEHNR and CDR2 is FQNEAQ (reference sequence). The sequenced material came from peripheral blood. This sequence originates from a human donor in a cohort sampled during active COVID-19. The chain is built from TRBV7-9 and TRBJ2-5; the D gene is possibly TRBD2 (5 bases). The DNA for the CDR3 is TGTGCCAGCAGCTTTTATGAGGGAAAAGAGACCCAGTACTTC. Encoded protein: CASSFYEGKETQYF.